The TCR beta chain under discussion was sequenced for a study of blood T cell repertoires in COVID-19. Study at large: Spain, Italy and the United States supplied samples that represented acute and convalescent COVID-19. The analysed material was cDNA or gDNA that came from T cells, B-cell-depleted T cells, or PBMCs.

The authors' processing: Amplification from reference gene primers served as the basis for estimated nucleated cell counts. Clones were sequenced by immunoSEQ multiplex PCR, and TCRdb holds only the in-frame ones, with some missing. Clone size and the V and J calls come from that table; the DNA yielded D and trimming. The repertoire holds under 95,000 clones, 80% to 90% seen once, with approximately 17% in the top ten. The CDR3 sequence is 15 residues long. Trimming cost V 4 bases and J 4 bases; bases outside gene matches: 6. Germline V CDR1 and CDR2: SGHRS, YFSETQ. V gene TRBV5-1 combines with J gene TRBJ2-2, with 8 bases aligning to TRBD1. The clonotype was recovered from an older man in a cohort sampled during active COVID-19. Material for sequencing was peripheral blood. The CDR3 nucleotides are TGCGCCAGCAGCATTCGGACAGGGTCCACCGGGGAGCTGTTTTTT. Encoded protein: CASSIRTGSTGELFF.